This record concerns one T cell receptor (beta chain) sequence. The antigen remains undetermined. With template switching, a universal primer site was added, and the cDNA carried unique molecular identifiers. TCRdb used MiXCR to reprocess the 5' RACE reads, holding one entry per CDR3 protein. This sample yields approximately 260,000 distinct CDR3 sequences, of which about 14% are seen a single time; approximately 10% belongs to the top ten. This record belongs to a study of identical twins. The study, taken as a whole, reports: Among beta out-of-frame sequences, excess sharing between twins appeared weaker. The conclusions drew on cross-sectional statistical analysis instead of tracking the same donors. For out-of-frame alpha sequences shared by twins, low generation probability was in excess.

V lost 6 bases and J 0 bases, leaving 11 bases between the germline ends. Germline CDR1 is DFQATT and CDR2 is SNEGSKA (reference sequence). The length of the CDR3 is 13 residues. This receptor was taken from a woman aged 18-35 years in good health. The sample taken for sequencing was memory (CD45RO+) T cells sorted from blood. V usage is TRBV20-1 and J usage is TRBJ1-1, with D maybe TRBD1 (6 bases). The CDR3 bases are TGCAGTGCCGCAGGACAGTTGAACACTGAAGCTTTCTTT. Its protein is CSAAGQLNTEAFF.